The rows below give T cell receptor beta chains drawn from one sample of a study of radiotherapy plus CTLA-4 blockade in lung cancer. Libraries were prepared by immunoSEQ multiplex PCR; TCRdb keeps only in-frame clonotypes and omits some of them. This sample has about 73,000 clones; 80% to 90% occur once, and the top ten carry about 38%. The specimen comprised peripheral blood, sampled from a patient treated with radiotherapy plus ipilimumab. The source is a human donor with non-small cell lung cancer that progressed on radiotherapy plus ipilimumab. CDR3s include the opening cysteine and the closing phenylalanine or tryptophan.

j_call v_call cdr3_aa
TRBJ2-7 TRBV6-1 CASIRTAFYEQYF
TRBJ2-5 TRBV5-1 CASNQGEMETQYF
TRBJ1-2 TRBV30 CAWSAGRAGGNYGYTF
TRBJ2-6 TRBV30 CAWRGGAGANVLTF
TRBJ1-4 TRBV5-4 CASSLYSGQQEKLFF
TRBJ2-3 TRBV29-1 CSVKTGITDTQYF
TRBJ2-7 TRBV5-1 CASSAGLAGLYEQYF
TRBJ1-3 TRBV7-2 CASSERGAGITGNTIYF
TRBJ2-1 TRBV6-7 CASSYSIPRARWNEQFF
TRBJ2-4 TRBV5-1 CASSLNLGSLHIQYF
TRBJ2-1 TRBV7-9 CASSHTSGRAGEQFF
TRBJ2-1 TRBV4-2 CASSQEPRSDEQFF
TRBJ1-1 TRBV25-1 CASSEWVTGSGEAFF
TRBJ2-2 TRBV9 CASSRTRVMGELFF
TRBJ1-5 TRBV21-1 CASSPLEGGGGNNQPQHF
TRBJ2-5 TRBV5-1 CASSLAAQGGGETQYF
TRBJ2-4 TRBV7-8 CASSFRDSKIQYF
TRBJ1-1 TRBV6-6 CASSYLQKMNTEAFF
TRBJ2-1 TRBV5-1 CASSGRGTSYNEQFF
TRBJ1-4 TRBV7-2 CASSKQKGPNEKLFF
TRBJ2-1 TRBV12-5 CASGLREVEFF
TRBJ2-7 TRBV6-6 CASSFSLGGAYEQYF
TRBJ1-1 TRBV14 CASSQVSWNTEAFF
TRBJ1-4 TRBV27 CASSRDRQNEKLFF
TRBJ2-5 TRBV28 CASSDIAGYQTQYF
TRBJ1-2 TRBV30 CAWSPLTGYGYTF
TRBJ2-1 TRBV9 CASSVALAGVGTYNEQFF
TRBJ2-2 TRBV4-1 CASSQRGSGELFF
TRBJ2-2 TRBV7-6 CASSLDLRGELFF
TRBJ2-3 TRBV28 CASSAESQSTDTQYF
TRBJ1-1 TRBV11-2 CASSRQGLFAFF
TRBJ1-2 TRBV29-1 CSVESSAPPTDGYTF
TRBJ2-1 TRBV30 CAWKSGSDYNEQFF
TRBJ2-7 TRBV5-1 CASSLAESYEQYF
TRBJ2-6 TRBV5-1 CASSLAGSTGANVLTF
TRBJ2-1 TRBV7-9 CASSPTSGRVNEQFF
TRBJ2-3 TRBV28 CASTGPVRWADTQYF
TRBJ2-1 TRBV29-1 CSVQNRENEQFF
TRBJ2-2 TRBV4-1 CASSQGQHTGELFF
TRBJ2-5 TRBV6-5 CASSTFGTSGETQYF
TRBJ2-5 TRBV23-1 CASSQSRDREAARGTQYF
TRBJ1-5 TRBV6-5 CASSRDSGNQPQHF
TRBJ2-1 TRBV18 CASSPDRYNEQFF
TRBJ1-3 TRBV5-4 CASSSRGGPIGNTIYF
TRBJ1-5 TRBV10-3 CAISESLSNQPQHF
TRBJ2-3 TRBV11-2 CASSLATDTQYF